The following is a T cell receptor (beta chain) sequence with its context. This sample is drawn from a study of blood T cell repertoires in COVID-19. Study in general: The analysed material was cDNA or gDNA that came from T cells, B-cell-depleted T cells, or PBMCs.

Authors' data handling: Amplifying reference gene primers gave estimates of nucleated cell counts. Generated by immunoSEQ multiplex PCR, the TCRdb table keeps only in-frame clones and is missing some. V and J calls and clone size are copied from that table; D and trimming were computed from the DNA. The data hold around 130,000 clones, with roughly nine tenths observed a single time. Germline values: CDR1 LGHDT, CDR2 YNNKEL (reference sequence). This CDR3 is built from 12 residues. V lost 6 bases, J lost 5 bases, and 10 bases lay in between. In Seattle, patients joined the study during active infection and were tracked longitudinally.

The V gene is TRBV3-1 (or the pseudogene TRBV3-2), the J gene TRBJ2-5, with D tentatively TRBD1 (6 bases). The sequenced sample was peripheral blood. This TCR was recovered from a man aged 60-69 years with COVID-19, enrolled during active disease. The CDR3 here is CASRQGWETQYF. The CDR3 DNA reads as TGTGCCAGCAGACAGGGATGGGAGACCCAGTACTTC.